What follows are 24 T cell receptor beta chains derived from one specimen sequenced in a study of T cell responses to AZD1222 COVID-19 vaccine. The data were produced by immunoSEQ multiplex PCR, yet TCRdb's version contains in-frame clones alone and is incomplete. Among some 110,000 clones, around 91% were seen once, and the ten largest hold 18%. Here the sequenced sample was peripheral blood, taken on day 0 of AZD1222 vaccination. These receptor sequences come from an adult in good health.

The CDR3 nucleotides read TGTGCCAGTAGCCCAAATCAGGCCCCCTCCGAGCAGTACTTC. Encoded protein: CASSPNQAPSEQYF. V is TRBV19 and J is TRBJ2-7; D call uncertain. Trimming left V 6 bases short and J 6 bases short, with 18 bases between. The germline V gene encodes CDR1 LNHDA and CDR2 SQIVND (reference sequence). This CDR3 comprises 14 residues.

The chain links TRBV5-1 to TRBJ1-1; no clear D gene. The CDR3 length is 12 residues. The V end was cut by 6 bases, the J end by 4 bases, with 10 bases between. The germline V gene has CDR1 SGHRS and CDR2 YFSETQ. CDR3 nucleotide sequence: TGCGCCAGCAACCTCGGTGGCACTGAAGCTTTCTTT. Amino acid sequence: CASNLGGTEAFF.

The chain uses TRBV18 and TRBJ2-3; tentative D call: TRBD1 (6 bases). V was pared by 2 bases and J by 2 bases, with 14 bases between. This CDR3 contains 16 residues. The germline V gene has CDR1 KGHSH and CDR2 LQKENI. This CDR3 reads CASSPGGRGITDTQYF. In DNA, the CDR3 is TGTGCCAGCTCACCAGGGGGCAGGGGAATCACAGATACGCAGTATTTT.

The chain uses TRBV6-2 or TRBV6-3 and TRBJ2-7; D gene unclear. Per the germline V gene, CDR1 is MNHEY and CDR2 is SVGEGT. The CDR3 spans 11 residues. V was trimmed by 5 bases and J by 0 bases, leaving 2 bases between them. The CDR3 region has the DNA TGTGCCAGCAGTGGCTCCTACGAGCAGTACTTC. Residues: CASSGSYEQYF.

The V and J genes are TRBV18 and TRBJ1-4; no clear D gene. V was cut by 3 bases and J by 7 bases, with 9 bases left in between. CDR1 KGHSH and CDR2 LQKENI come from the germline V gene. This CDR3 is built from 13 residues. The CDR3 spells CASSPGEAEKLFF. The CDR3 bases are TGTGCCAGCTCACCCGGCGAGGCTGAAAAACTGTTTTTT.

The V and J genes are TRBV30 and TRBJ1-1; D may be TRBD1 (6 bases). The CDR3 is 13 amino acids. Trimming stripped 2 bases from V and 5 bases from J, with 12 bases between. Germline CDR1 is GTSNPN and CDR2 is SVGIG (reference sequence). The CDR3 here is CAWSFGGRTEAFF. The CDR3 DNA is TGTGCCTGGAGTTTCGGGGGGCGGACTGAAGCTTTCTTT.

This chain connects TRBV28 to TRBJ1-3, with 9 nucleotides matching TRBD1. This CDR3 has 19 residues. Per germline, CDR1 MDHEN and CDR2 SYDVKM. J gave up 6 bases and V 5 bases, and 20 bases lay outside the gene matches. The CDR3 nucleotides are TGTGCCAGCAGTACCGGACAGGGGAATACCTTAGAGTGGGTAAACACCATATATTTT. Residues: CASSTGQGNTLEWVNTIYF.

The chain has TRBV7-9 and TRBJ1-5; 9 positions agree with TRBD1. Germline CDR1 is SEHNR and CDR2 is FQNEAQ (reference sequence). Trimming cost V 1 base and J 4 bases; bases outside gene matches: 8. CDR3 length equals 17 residues. The CDR3 DNA reads as TGTGCCAGCAGCTTAGGGGTCGGGACAGGGCTTAATCAGCCCCAGCATTTT. This sequence encodes CASSLGVGTGLNQPQHF.

V usage is TRBV18 and J usage is TRBJ2-1; D possibly uses TRBD1 or TRBD2 (6 bases each). The germline V gene encodes CDR1 KGHSH and CDR2 LQKENI. Trimming pared 3 bases from V and 6 bases from J, leaving 24 bases between. The CDR3 contains 18 residues. The CDR3 region has the DNA TGTGCCAGCTCACCGTGGGGGGCCGAGTTTCGACGGGTCAATGAGCAGTTCTTC. Translated: CASSPWGAEFRRVNEQFF.

The V and J genes are TRBV7-2 and TRBJ1-1; D may be TRBD1 (6 bases). The V end lost 8 bases, the J end lost 4 bases, and 8 bases lay between the germline ends. The CDR3 sequence is 11 residues long. Germline-derived CDR1 and CDR2 are SGHTA and FQGNSA. CDR3 DNA sequence: TGTGCCAGCTCCAGGGGCACTGAAGCTTTCTTT. Translating it yields CASSRGTEAFF.

The V call is TRBV5-4, the J call TRBJ2-3; 7 bases line up with TRBD2. CDR3 length: 16 amino acids. CDR1 is SGHNT, CDR2 YYREEE, per germline (reference sequence). Trimming took 0 bases from V and 1 from J; bases not matched to a gene: 5. CDR3 sequence reads: CASSLGSGGGTDTQYF. As DNA, the CDR3 is TGTGCCAGCAGCTTGGGAAGTGGGGGGGGCACAGATACGCAGTATTTT.

The rearrangement uses TRBV19 and TRBJ2-5; weak D call: TRBD1 (5 bases). Trimming cost V 5 bases and J 4 bases, with 14 bases left between them. The CDR3 is made up of 14 amino acids. Per germline, CDR1 LNHDA and CDR2 SQIVND (reference sequence). The CDR3 reads CASSLAEGAETQYF. The CDR3 DNA sequence: TGTGCCAGTAGTTTGGCGGAAGGGGCAGAGACCCAGTACTTC.

This sequence joins TRBV11-2 and TRBJ1-6; no firm D call. The CDR3 is made up of 18 amino acids. Germline CDR1 SGHAT, CDR2 FQNNGV. The V end lost 0 bases, the J end lost 0 bases, and 12 bases lay between the germline ends. CDR3 loop: CASSLDRSPVSYNSPLHF. CDR3 DNA: TGTGCCAGCAGCTTAGACAGGTCCCCTGTCTCCTATAATTCACCCCTCCACTTT. The full variable domain, in which reference TRBV11-2 and TRBJ1-6 provide the parts outside the CDR3, is EAGVAQSPRYKIIEKRQSVAFWCNPISGHATLYWYQQILGQGPKLLIQFQNNGVVDDSQLPKDRFSAERLKGVDSTLKIQPAKLEDSAVYLCASSLDRSPVSYNSPLHFGNGTRLTVT.

This chain joins TRBV2 and TRBJ2-4, with 9 bases identical to TRBD2. CDR1 and CDR2 (germline): SNHLY, FYNNEI. The CDR3 covers 19 residues. The V segment lost 2 bases and the J segment 3 bases; nucleotides outside the gene matches: 14. The CDR3 coding sequence is TGTGCCAGCAGTGAATGGAGCGGGGGGTTTGATCCCCGCAAAAACATTCAGTACTTC. This codes for CASSEWSGGFDPRKNIQYF.

This rearrangement joins TRBV12-3 or TRBV12-4 to TRBJ1-2, with D hard to call. The V gene lost 5 bases and the J gene lost 5 bases, with 9 bases spanning the gap. This CDR3 comprises 12 residues. The CDR3 spells CASSTTAYGYTF. The DNA of the CDR3 is TGTGCCAGCAGTACCACGGCATATGGCTACACCTTC.

This chain uses TRBV9 with TRBJ1-3, with TRBD1 matching over 7 bases. There are 15 residues in the CDR3. J lost 3 bases, V lost 0 bases, and 3 bases had no gene match. Germline lookup yields CDR1 SGDLS and CDR2 YYNGEE. Here the CDR3 reads CASSVEQGRGNTIYF. The CDR3 DNA reads as TGTGCCAGCAGCGTAGAACAGGGGCGTGGAAACACCATATATTTT. Together with reference TRBV9 and TRBJ1-3, the CDR3 gives the full variable domain: DSGVTQTPKHLITATGQRVTLRCSPRSGDLSVYWYQQSLDQGLQFLIQYYNGEERAKGNILERFSAQQFPDLHSELNLSSLELGDSALYFCASSVEQGRGNTIYFGEGSWLTVV.

The chain has TRBV10-1 and TRBJ2-3; the match to TRBD2 covers 8 bases. The ends lost 6 bases at V and 3 bases at J; junction bases unmatched: 8. The CDR3 has 15 amino acids. CDR1 and CDR2 (germline): WNHNN, SYGVQD (reference sequence). CDR3 amino acids: CASSGGAGGTDTQYF. The DNA of the CDR3 is TGCGCCAGCAGCGGGGGGGCCGGGGGGACAGATACGCAGTATTTT.

The chain is built from TRBV5-1 and TRBJ2-5; tentative D call: TRBD2 (7 bases). From germline, CDR1 is SGHRS and CDR2 YFSETQ. The CDR3 is 18 amino acids. V shed 5 bases and J shed 0 bases, with 23 bases lying between them. The CDR3 coding sequence is TGCGCCAGCAGTCGGACTAGTGGGGGGGCGGCATACCAAGAGACCCAGTACTTC. Encoded protein: CASSRTSGGAAYQETQYF.

CDR3 coding DNA: TGTGCCAGCAGACCCCTCCCGGAGAGCGGGGAGCTGTTTTTT. Amino acid sequence: CASRPLPESGELFF. J is TRBJ2-2 and V is TRBV6-6; no definite D call. CDR3 length equals 14 residues. V shed 6 bases and J shed 7 bases, with 15 bases lying between them. From germline, CDR1 is MNHNY and CDR2 SVGAGI (reference sequence).

The chain links TRBV7-9 to TRBJ1-1; a weak D match, TRBD1 (6 bases). Germline V lookup: CDR1 SEHNR, CDR2 FQNEAQ (reference sequence). The germline V and J ends were trimmed by 1 base and 2 bases, with 17 bases remaining between them. The CDR3 runs to 17 residues. The CDR3 bases are TGTGCCAGCAGCTTAGATGGATGGGGACATCATAACACTGAAGCTTTCTTT. It codes for CASSLDGWGHHNTEAFF. Full variable domain (rest looked up from reference TRBV7-9 and TRBJ1-1): DTGVSQNPRHKITKRGQNVTFRCDPISEHNRLYWYRQTLGQGPEFLTYFQNEAQLEKSRLLSDRFSAERPKGSFSTLEIQRTEQGDSAMYLCASSLDGWGHHNTEAFFGQGTRLTVV.

The J gene is TRBJ1-2, the V gene TRBV5-6; D may be TRBD1 (5 bases). Per the germline V gene, CDR1 is SGHDT and CDR2 is YYEEEE. The CDR3 spans 15 residues. Deletions cut 4 bases from V and 8 bases from J, with 21 bases between. CDR3 sequence reads: CASSPIPGTRDGYTF. CDR3 coding DNA: TGTGCCAGCAGCCCCATCCCCGGGACGAGGGACGGCTACACCTTC.

V usage is TRBV5-1 and J usage is TRBJ2-5, with TRBD1 matching 10 bases. This CDR3 spans 15 amino acids. V was clipped by 4 bases and J by 5 bases; unmatched bases: 8. CDR1 is SGHRS and CDR2 is YFSETQ in the germline V gene. DNA of the CDR3: TGCGCCAGCAGCGTCCGACAGGGGGCAAGGGAGACCCAGTACTTC. This codes for CASSVRQGARETQYF.

The rearrangement joins TRBV4-1 to TRBJ2-2; the D gene is possibly TRBD2 (7 bases). The CDR3 is 17 amino acids. The V gene's germline CDR1 is MGHRA and CDR2 YSYEKL. V dropped 2 bases and J dropped 7 bases, with 20 bases sitting between them. The CDR3 DNA reads TGCGCCAGCAGCCAACGTCTAGTGGGGGGGCAGGGCGGGGAGCTGTTTTTT. Amino acids: CASSQRLVGGQGGELFF.

J is TRBJ1-1 and V is TRBV2; 9 bases agree with TRBD1. CDR1 is SNHLY, CDR2 FYNNEI, per germline. J was trimmed by 0 bases and V by 8 bases; bases with no gene match: 7. This CDR3 contains 15 residues. The CDR3 region has the DNA TGTGCCAGCGGGGGACAGGGCCTTATGAACACTGAAGCTTTCTTT. The encoded protein is CASGGQGLMNTEAFF. Variable domain in full (rest from reference TRBV2 and TRBJ1-1): EPEVTQTPSHQVTQMGQEVILRCVPISNHLYFYWYRQILGQKVEFLVSFYNNEISEKSEIFDDQFSVERPDGSNFTLKIRSTKLEDSAMYFCASGGQGLMNTEAFFGQGTRLTVV.